The T cell receptor beta chain under discussion was sequenced for a study of T cells after posttransplantation cyclophosphamide. This clone was seen repeatedly, ten times or more. The antigen remains unidentified. The method was immunoSEQ multiplex PCR; TCRdb's version includes in-frame clones alone and lacks a portion of them. The record shows around 25,000 clones for this sample, with no singletons present. Trimming took 6 bases from V and 9 from J; bases not matched to a gene: 8. Germline V gene data show CDR1 as MNHEY and CDR2 as SVGAGI. The CDR3 runs to 13 residues. Whole-study findings and limits: Later post-transplant blood repertoires were often dominated by donor CD8+ memory clones.

This related bone marrow graft donor gave peripheral blood on the day of marrow donation. V and J are TRBV6-5 and TRBJ2-1; 7 nucleotides align to TRBD1. The sequence derives from a woman in her fifties or sixties in good health, CMV-negative, and a related stem cell transplant donor. What was sequenced was PBMCs. CDR3 DNA: TGTGCCAGCAGGGGTGACAGGGCCGGTGAGCAGTTCTTC. It specifies CASRGDRAGEQFF.